The clone carrying this T cell receptor (beta chain) was seen a single time. Only in-frame clones appear in the TCRdb table, and some are missing; sequencing was by immunoSEQ multiplex PCR. Counted here are around 75,000 clones, under 85% occurring once; the ten biggest clones make up more than 10%. Patients at the Seattle site were enrolled during active infection and followed longitudinally. This entry comes from a study of blood T cell repertoires in COVID-19. Study as a whole: Donors in the United States, Italy and Spain gave samples during acute or convalescent COVID-19. In each case, the material was cDNA or gDNA derived from T cells, B-cell-depleted T cells, or PBMCs.

The CDR3 runs 16 residues. Germline CDR1 and CDR2: SNHLY and FYNNEI. J gave up 7 bases and V 7 bases, and 15 bases lay outside the gene matches. Sequenced: peripheral blood. J is TRBJ1-4 and V is TRBV2; the match to TRBD1 covers 7 bases. The sequence derives from a man aged 50 to 60 with COVID-19, enrolled during active disease. The CDR3 is CASTPLNRGRTEKLFF. CDR3 in DNA: TGTGCCAGCACACCGCTCAACAGGGGCCGAACTGAAAAACTGTTTTTT.